A single sample is the source of the 18 T cell receptor beta chains below, sequenced in a study of T cells in women clearing cervical HPV infection. Method: immunoSEQ multiplex PCR; TCRdb's copy keeps in-frame clones and lacks some. The repertoire table contains 20,000 to 30,000 clones. Sequencing used blood buffy coat. The receptors originated from a woman between 18 and 70 years old with a cervical HPV16 infection that either progressed to CIN3+ or cleared (not recorded which).

About this clone: The CDR3 end is not reached by the read, which stops 3 residues before it; the germline J gene fills it in. This chain joins TRBV20-1 and TRBJ2-2; possibly TRBD2 for D (7 bases). The ends were cut back, 6 bases at V and 8 bases at J, with 10 bases in the middle. Germline assignment: CDR1 DFQATT and CDR2 SNEGSKA (reference sequence). The CDR3 consists of 11 residues. This CDR3 is CSAGGVGELFF. CDR3 DNA, as far as it was read: TGCAGTGCAGGGGGGGTGGGGGAG.

Of note for this clone: The DNA ends 3 residues before the CDR3 does, and the rest of the CDR3 is filled in from the germline J gene. This chain links TRBV18 with TRBJ2-7; TRBD1 matches 7 bases. The CDR3 is 13 amino acids. Trimming took 5 bases from V and 5 from J; bases not matched to a gene: 6. CDR1 KGHSH and CDR2 LQKENI come from the germline V gene. This CDR3 is CASSTDRANEQYF. The CDR3 DNA, read in part, is TGTGCCAGCTCAACAGACAGGGCCAACGAG.

To note about this clone: The CDR3 goes on 3 residues after the read ends, and that part is filled in from the germline J gene. The chain has TRBV20-1 and TRBJ2-1, with 7 bases identical to TRBD2. Germline-derived CDR1 and CDR2 are DFQATT and SNEGSKA (reference sequence). The CDR3 loop spans 15 amino acids. With 5 bases clipped from V and 0 bases from J, the junction kept 7 bases outside the gene matches. The CDR3 bases that were read are TGCAGTGCTCCCCGGCGGGGGAGCTCCTACAATGAG. Translated: CSAPRRGSSYNE. The full CDR3 protein is CSAPRRGSSYNEQFF.

About this clone itself: The missing CDR3 end, 3 residues past where the read stops, is filled in from the germline J gene. Additional DNA sequences in this sample encode the identical CDR3. J is TRBJ1-1 and V is TRBV7-6, with 8 nucleotides matching TRBD1. CDR1 is SGHVS, CDR2 FNYEAQ, per germline. The CDR3 extends over 14 amino acids. Incomplete CDR3 DNA: TGTGCCAGCAGCTTAGCGGGACAGGCCTACGAA. It yields the protein CASSLAGQAYE. The complete CDR3 protein is CASSLAGQAYEAFF.

In regard to this clone: The CDR3 end is not reached by the read, which stops 3 residues before it; the germline J gene fills it in. V and J are TRBV19 and TRBJ1-2, with D hard to call. This CDR3 has 14 amino acids. Germline values: CDR1 LNHDA, CDR2 SQIVND (reference sequence). The CDR3 loop reads CASMQREGRGDYTF. Partial CDR3 DNA: TGTGCCAGTATGCAGCGGGAGGGCCGTGGTGAC.

A note on this clone: The sequence runs out 3 residues before the end of the CDR3; the remainder is reconstructed from the germline J gene. J is TRBJ2-7 and V is TRBV20-1, with 9 bases lining up with TRBD1. Germline V gene data show CDR1 as DFQATT and CDR2 as SNEGSKA (reference sequence). The ends lost 7 bases at V and 4 bases at J; junction bases unmatched: 5. This CDR3 region has 12 residues. This CDR3 is CSGTGQGYEQYF. The covered CDR3 bases are TGCAGTGGGACGGGACAGGGTTACGAG.

Note on this clone: The DNA ends 3 residues before the CDR3 does, and the rest of the CDR3 is filled in from the germline J gene. V and J are TRBV2 and TRBJ2-7, with TRBD2 matching 10 bases. J was trimmed by 4 bases and V by 3 bases; bases with no gene match: 6. Germline V gene data show CDR1 as SNHLY and CDR2 as FYNNEI. CDR3 size: 15 residues. The CDR3: CASSDYQREGYEQYF. The DNA read from the CDR3 is TGTGCCAGCAGTGATTATCAGCGGGAGGGGTACGAG.

Worth noting for this clone: The read finishes 3 residues shy of the CDR3 end, and the germline J gene is used to complete it. V and J are TRBV7-8 and TRBJ1-4; no firm D call. Per germline, CDR1 SGHVS and CDR2 FQNEAQ. V was clipped by 2 bases and J by 2 bases, with 15 bases between them. The CDR3 sequence is 17 residues long. The CDR3 is CASSLYPSSLTNEKLFF. Incomplete CDR3 DNA: TGTGCCAGCAGCTTATACCCTAGTAGTCTTACTAATGAAAAA.

On this clone itself: The read terminates 3 residues before the CDR3 end, so the remaining end is supplied by the germline J gene. The chain is built from TRBV6-1 and TRBJ2-4, with D perhaps matching TRBD1 (5 bases). Germline V gene sequence: CDR1 MNHNS, CDR2 SASEGT. This CDR3 contains 14 residues. The sequenced part of the CDR3 DNA is TGTGCCAGCAGTGGCACCTCTTGGGGCTATGGT. The encoded protein is CASSGTSWGYG. The entire CDR3 reads CASSGTSWGYGQYF.

The DNA read from the CDR3 is TGCAGCGTGAATCAGGATACCTACAATGAG. It yields the protein CSVNQDTYNE. The full CDR3 sequence reads CSVNQDTYNEQFF. The chain couples TRBV29-1 to TRBJ2-1, with D unresolved. The CDR3 end falls 3 residues outside the read, so it is completed with the germline J gene. CDR3 length equals 13 residues. Germline V gene lookup returns CDR1 SQVTM and CDR2 ANQGSEA. Trimming took 6 bases from V and 2 from J, leaving 11 bases between them.

In the case of this clone: The read is 3 residues too short to cover the CDR3 end, so that end is filled in from the germline J gene. The chain recombines TRBV7-6 with TRBJ2-1; the D is unclear. The germline gives CDR1 SGHVS, CDR2 FNYEAQ. The CDR3 sequence is 13 residues long. Deletions cut 1 base from V and 4 bases from J, with 5 bases between. The part of the CDR3 DNA that was read is TGTGCCAGCAGCTTAGACTTATACAATGAG. Translated, it gives CASSLDLYNE. The CDR3 in its entirety is CASSLDLYNEQFF.

Concerning this clone: The sequenced fragment ends 3 residues before the CDR3 boundary, so the rest is inferred from the germline J gene. The V call is TRBV2, the J call TRBJ2-2; D remains ambiguous. Germline V gene data show CDR1 as SNHLY and CDR2 as FYNNEI. V gave up 2 bases and J gave up 6 bases, with 13 bases separating them. The CDR3 length is 15 residues. CDR3 sequence reads: CASSESYSKPGELFF. CDR3 DNA, as far as it was read: TGTGCCAGCAGTGAAAGTTACAGCAAGCCCGGGGAG.

Details on this clone: The read ends 3 residues early relative to the CDR3; the germline J gene fills the gap. The chain links TRBV12-5 to TRBJ2-3, with D unresolved. V lost 2 bases, J lost 2 bases, and 14 bases lay in between. CDR1 LGHNT and CDR2 FRNRAP come from the germline V gene. This CDR3 is built from 16 residues. The CDR3 bases that were read are TGTGCTAGTGGTTTGTTTGTTAACGAGCTCACAGATACG. Translation gives CASGLFVNELTDT. The whole CDR3 sequence is CASGLFVNELTDTQYF.

Concerning this clone: The CDR3 end lies 3 residues beyond the end of the read and is filled in from the germline J gene. The J gene is TRBJ1-2, the V gene TRBV5-1; TRBD1 might be the D (5 bases). This CDR3 spans 13 amino acids. Per the germline V gene, CDR1 is SGHRS and CDR2 is YFSETQ. V was cut by 0 bases and J by 3 bases, with 6 bases left in between. The CDR3 bases that were read are TGCGCCAGCAGCTTGGGGGGGGACTATGGC. It encodes CASSLGGDYG. The entire CDR3 is CASSLGGDYGYTF.

Details on this clone: The read falls 3 residues short of the CDR3 end, and the missing part is taken from the germline J gene. This chain joins TRBV5-1 and TRBJ1-2; TRBD1 agrees at 9 bases. The J segment lost 6 bases and the V segment lost 2 bases, leaving 5 bases of the junction unmatched. Germline CDR1 is SGHRS and CDR2 is YFSETQ. The CDR3 length is 14 residues. Partial CDR3 DNA: TGCGCCAGCAGCTTCCAACAGGGGGCCGATGGC. Its translation: CASSFQQGADG. The full CDR3 is CASSFQQGADGYTF.

As to this clone: The read stops 3 residues short of the end of the CDR3; the missing end is completed from the germline J gene. This chain joins TRBV30 and TRBJ2-7; 7 bases agree with TRBD1. From germline, CDR1 is GTSNPN and CDR2 SVGIG (reference sequence). This CDR3 is 13 amino acids long. Losses at the gene ends were 3 bases for V and 3 bases for J; bases not matched to a gene: 5. CDR3: CAWRPDRDYEQYF. CDR3 DNA (partial): TGTGCCTGGAGGCCCGACAGGGACTACGAG.

Turning to this clone: From the germline J gene comes the end of the CDR3, since the read stops 3 residues before it. The J gene is TRBJ2-4, the V gene TRBV2, with D hard to call. CDR3 length equals 12 residues. The germline V gene has CDR1 SNHLY and CDR2 FYNNEI. CDR3 bases read: TGTGCCAGCAGTGAACAGGAGCTTGGT. It specifies CASSEQELG. The whole CDR3 reads CASSEQELGQYF.

Note on this clone: The read ends 3 residues shy of where the CDR3 ends; the end is completed using the germline J gene. V gene TRBV30 combines with J gene TRBJ2-3; TRBD1 matches at 7 bases. This CDR3 is 16 amino acids long. Germline V gives CDR1 GTSNPN, CDR2 SVGIG (reference sequence). The part of the CDR3 DNA that was read is TGTGCCTGGAGTGTCCCAGGGGGATGGAGCAATCAGCCG. This sequence encodes CAWSVPGGWSNQP. The whole CDR3 sequence reads CAWSVPGGWSNQPQYF.